The present T cell receptor (beta chain) was sequenced within a study of response to subunit inactivated influenza vaccine. Overall study findings and caveats: After each seasonal influenza vaccination, few new T cells are recruited, the authors suggested.

Details on this clonotype: The antigen is not known.

Trimming stripped 0 bases from V and 1 base from J, with 13 bases between. The CDR3 length is 17 residues. Germline V gene lookup returns CDR1 SGHAT and CDR2 FQNNGV. TCRdb used MiXCR to reprocess the RT-PCR reads, holding one entry per CDR3 protein. The sample has 590,000 or so distinct CDR3 sequences; about 14% are singletons. The sequencing here drew on PBMCs from blood, taken around 14 days before vaccination. The clonotype comes from a man aged 45-65 years who received an inactivated influenza vaccine. The chain links TRBV11-2 to TRBJ1-3; D gene ambiguous. CDR3 residues: CASSLEPPGLSGNTIYF. The CDR3 DNA sequence: TGTGCCAGCAGCTTAGAGCCCCCGGGTTTGTCTGGAAACACCATATATTTT.